This TCR beta chain appears in the sequencing data of a study of shared clonotypes between healthy human individuals. Study-level background: Three plates were used per donor for CD4 naive, three for CD4 memory, two for CD8 naive and one for CD8 memory. General observations from the study: Compared with memory subsets, naive subsets generally had larger estimated richness.

With respect to this clone: What it binds is unknown.

Per the study methods: ImmunoSEQ sequences covered only the junction and lacked quality scores; filtering therefore differed. The protocol was immunoSEQ multiplex PCR, while the TCRdb copy is restricted to in-frame clones and leaves out a portion. That table supplies the V and J calls and clone size; D and trimming were determined from the DNA. The sample holds approximately 1.9 million clones, over 85% seen once. V shed 6 bases and J 8 bases; nucleotides not matched to a gene: 3. Per germline, CDR1 MNHEY and CDR2 SMNVEV (reference sequence). This CDR3 spans 11 amino acids. CD45RO-negative CD8 cells positively selected for CCR7 made up the naive population, which excluded terminally differentiated effector memory CD45RA+ cells.

Sequencing input: naive CD8+ T cells from PBMCs. The receptor was isolated from a man between 18 and 29 years old in good health. Some clones in this sample may be carry-over from other donors' samples. This chain links TRBV27 with TRBJ1-1, with 7 bases that match TRBD1. The CDR3 nucleotides read TGTGCCAGCAGGACAGGGATAGAAGCTTTCTTT. Protein sequence: CASRTGIEAFF.